Sequencing of this T cell receptor beta chain was carried out in a study of blood T cells in healthy people across ages. Study conclusions and caveats: Across the age range, TCR beta diversity per million T cells fell in a roughly linear way.

Primed by a sample-barcoded 5' primer and a J-beta primer mix, a second PCR proceeded for 7 to 11 cycles. Sequencing yielded, for each sample, at least 3 million paired-end reads carrying CDR3. TCRdb recomputed calls from the 5' RACE reads with MiXCR, one row per CDR3 protein. The sample lists over 1,300,000 distinct CDR3 sequences, around 59% occurring once. Germline V lookup: CDR1 SQVTM, CDR2 ANQGSEA. This CDR3 is built from 12 residues. V was cut by 3 bases and J by 6 bases, with 10 bases left in between. Comment on this clonotype: Its antigen is currently unknown.

This chain connects TRBV29-1 to TRBJ2-3; D not certain. The sample taken for sequencing was blood. The TCR sequence derives from a man between 18 and 29 years old in good health. CDR3 sequence: CSVDYPPDTQYF. The CDR3 nucleotides read TGCAGCGTTGATTACCCCCCGGATACGCAGTATTTT.